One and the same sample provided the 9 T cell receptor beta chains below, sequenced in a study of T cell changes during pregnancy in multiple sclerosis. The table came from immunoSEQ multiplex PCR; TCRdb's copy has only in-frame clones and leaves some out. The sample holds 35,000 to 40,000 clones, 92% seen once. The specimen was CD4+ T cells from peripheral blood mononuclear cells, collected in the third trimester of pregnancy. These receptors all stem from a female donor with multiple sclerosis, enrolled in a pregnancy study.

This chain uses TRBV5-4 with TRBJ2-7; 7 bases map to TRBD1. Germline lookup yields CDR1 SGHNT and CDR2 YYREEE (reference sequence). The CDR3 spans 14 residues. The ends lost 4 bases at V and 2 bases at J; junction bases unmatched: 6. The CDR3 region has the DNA TGTGCCAGCAGCACTGGACAGGCCACCTACGAGCAGTACTTC. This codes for CASSTGQATYEQYF.

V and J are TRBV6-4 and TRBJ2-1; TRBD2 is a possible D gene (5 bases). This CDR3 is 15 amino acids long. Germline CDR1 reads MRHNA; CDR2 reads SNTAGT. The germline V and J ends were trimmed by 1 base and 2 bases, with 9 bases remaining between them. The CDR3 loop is CASSDFPGTYNEQFF. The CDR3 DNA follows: TGTGCCAGCAGTGACTTCCCGGGAACCTACAATGAGCAGTTCTTC.

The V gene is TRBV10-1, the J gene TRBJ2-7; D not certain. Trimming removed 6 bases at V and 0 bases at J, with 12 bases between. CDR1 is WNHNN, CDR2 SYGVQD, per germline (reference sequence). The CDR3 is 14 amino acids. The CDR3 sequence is CASSRGRSSYEQYF. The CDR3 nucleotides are TGCGCCAGCAGCAGAGGTAGAAGCTCCTACGAGCAGTACTTC.

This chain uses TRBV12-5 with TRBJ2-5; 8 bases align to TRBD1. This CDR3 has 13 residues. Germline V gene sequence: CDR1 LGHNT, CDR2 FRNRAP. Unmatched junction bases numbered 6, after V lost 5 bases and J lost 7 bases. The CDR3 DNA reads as TGTGCTAGTGGTCTAACAGGGGGAGCGACCCAGTACTTC. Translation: CASGLTGGATQYF. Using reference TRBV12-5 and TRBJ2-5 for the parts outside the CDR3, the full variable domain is DARVTQTPRHKVTEMGQEVTMRCQPILGHNTVFWYRQTMMQGLELLAYFRNRAPLDDSGMPKDRFSAEMPDATLATLKIQPSEPRDSAVYFCASGLTGGATQYFGPGTRLLVL.

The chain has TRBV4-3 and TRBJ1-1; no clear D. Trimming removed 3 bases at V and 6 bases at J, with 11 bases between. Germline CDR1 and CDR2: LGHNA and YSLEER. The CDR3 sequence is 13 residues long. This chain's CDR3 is CASSQRLTAEAFF. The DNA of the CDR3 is TGCGCCAGCAGCCAGCGATTAACCGCTGAAGCTTTCTTT.

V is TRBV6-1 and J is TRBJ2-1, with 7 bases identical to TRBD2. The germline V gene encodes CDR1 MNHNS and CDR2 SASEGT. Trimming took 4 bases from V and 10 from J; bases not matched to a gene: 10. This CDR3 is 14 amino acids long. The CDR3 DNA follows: TGTGCCAGCAGTGTGAGGGAGGGCCCCATGGAGCAGTTCTTC. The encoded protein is CASSVREGPMEQFF.

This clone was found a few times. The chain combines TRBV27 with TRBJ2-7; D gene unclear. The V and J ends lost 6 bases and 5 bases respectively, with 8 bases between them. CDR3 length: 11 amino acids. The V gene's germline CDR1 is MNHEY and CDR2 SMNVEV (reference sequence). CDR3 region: CASSTSHEQYF. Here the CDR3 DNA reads TGTGCCAGCAGCACTTCTCACGAGCAGTACTTC.

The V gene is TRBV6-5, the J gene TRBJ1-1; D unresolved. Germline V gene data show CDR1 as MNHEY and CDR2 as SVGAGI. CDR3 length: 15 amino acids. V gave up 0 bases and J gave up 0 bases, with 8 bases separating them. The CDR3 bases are TGTGCCAGCAGTTACTCGAAACAGTTGAACACTGAAGCTTTCTTT. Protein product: CASSYSKQLNTEAFF.

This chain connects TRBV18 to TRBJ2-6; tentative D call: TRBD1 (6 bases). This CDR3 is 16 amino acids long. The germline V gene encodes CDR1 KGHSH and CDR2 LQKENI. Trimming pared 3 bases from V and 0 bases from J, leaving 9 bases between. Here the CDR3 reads CASSPGQFSGANVLTF. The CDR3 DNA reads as TGTGCCAGCTCACCTGGACAGTTCTCTGGGGCCAACGTCCTGACTTTC.